The rows below give T cell receptor beta chains drawn from one sample of a study of T cell responses to AZD1222 COVID-19 vaccine. Sequencing used immunoSEQ multiplex PCR; TCRdb keeps in-frame clones, though not all of them. In the table there are over 150,000 clones, just under 95% of which are singletons. The sequenced sample was peripheral blood, obtained 28 days after the second dose of the MenACWY control vaccine. The receptor set was obtained from an adult who received the MenACWY meningococcal vaccine as a control. CDR3s include the opening cysteine and the closing phenylalanine or tryptophan. D genes are given only for firm matches. Size is stated for part of the rows, as once, few or many counts, or as a class when the clone is expanded.

cdr3_length: 12; d_call: -; clone_size: -; j_call: TRBJ1-1; v_call: TRBV18; cdr3_nt: TGTGCCAGCGGGACCCGGAACACTGAAGCTTTCTTT; cdr3_aa: CASGTRNTEAFF
cdr3_length: 15; d_call: TRBD1; clone_size: -; j_call: TRBJ2-5; v_call: TRBV6-6; cdr3_nt: TGTGCCAGCAGTGCCGGGACAGGGGTTCAAGAGACCCAGTACTTC; cdr3_aa: CASSAGTGVQETQYF
cdr3_length: 18; d_call: TRBD1; clone_size: -; j_call: TRBJ1-6; v_call: TRBV7-2; cdr3_nt: TGTGCCAGCAGCGAACCGTTCAGGGGGGGATCCTATAATTCACCCCTCCACTTT; cdr3_aa: CASSEPFRGGSYNSPLHF
cdr3_length: 16; d_call: TRBD1; clone_size: -; j_call: TRBJ2-3; v_call: TRBV13; cdr3_nt: TGTGCCAGCAGCTCCCCCCCAACAGGGGCCCCAGATACGCAGTATTTT; cdr3_aa: CASSSPPTGAPDTQYF
cdr3_length: 15; d_call: -; clone_size: -; j_call: TRBJ1-4; v_call: TRBV10-3; cdr3_nt: TGTGCCATCAGTGAGTCAGGGGTGGCTAATGAAAAACTGTTTTTT; cdr3_aa: CAISESGVANEKLFF
cdr3_length: 13; d_call: -; clone_size: -; j_call: TRBJ1-5; v_call: TRBV12-5; cdr3_nt: TGTGCTAGTGCCTCAGGGGTTAATCAGCCCCAGCATTTT; cdr3_aa: CASASGVNQPQHF
cdr3_length: 15; d_call: -; clone_size: -; j_call: TRBJ2-1; v_call: TRBV5-1; cdr3_nt: TGCGCCAGCAGCTTGATAGGGAGCTCCTACAATGAGCAGTTCTTC; cdr3_aa: CASSLIGSSYNEQFF
cdr3_length: 16; d_call: -; clone_size: once; j_call: TRBJ1-2; v_call: TRBV4-1; cdr3_nt: TGCGCCAGCAGCCAAGATGAGGGGGGGCTCGGCTATGGCTACACCTTC; cdr3_aa: CASSQDEGGLGYGYTF
cdr3_length: 14; d_call: TRBD1; clone_size: -; j_call: TRBJ1-2; v_call: TRBV24-1; cdr3_nt: TGTGCCACCAGTGATTTCGGGACAGACGATGGCTACACCTTC; cdr3_aa: CATSDFGTDDGYTF
cdr3_length: 15; d_call: -; clone_size: -; j_call: TRBJ1-6; v_call: TRBV6-1; cdr3_nt: TGTGCCAGCAGTGAAGTGGTCCTGGGCGGTTCACCCCTCCACTTT; cdr3_aa: CASSEVVLGGSPLHF
cdr3_length: 14; d_call: -; clone_size: -; j_call: TRBJ1-1; v_call: TRBV27; cdr3_nt: TGTGCCAGCAGTTTATCGAGGGTCAACACTGAAGCTTTCTTT; cdr3_aa: CASSLSRVNTEAFF
cdr3_length: 15; d_call: -; clone_size: -; j_call: TRBJ2-2; v_call: TRBV2; cdr3_nt: TGTGCCAGCAGCGGAATCCGTCGCGGGACCGGGGAGCTGTTTTTT; cdr3_aa: CASSGIRRGTGELFF
cdr3_length: 14; d_call: -; clone_size: -; j_call: TRBJ1-5; v_call: TRBV30; cdr3_nt: TGTGCCTGGAGTGTATGGGGAGGTAATCAGCCCCAGCATTTT; cdr3_aa: CAWSVWGGNQPQHF
cdr3_length: 13; d_call: -; clone_size: -; j_call: TRBJ2-6; v_call: TRBV27; cdr3_nt: TGTGCCAGCAGCGCCACTAGGGCCAACGTCCTGACTTTC; cdr3_aa: CASSATRANVLTF
cdr3_length: 14; d_call: -; clone_size: -; j_call: TRBJ2-3; v_call: TRBV3-1/TRBV3-2; cdr3_nt: TGTGCCAGCCTTAAGGCCGGGAGCACAGATACGCAGTATTTT; cdr3_aa: CASLKAGSTDTQYF
cdr3_length: 14; d_call: -; clone_size: few; j_call: TRBJ1-6; v_call: TRBV11-3; cdr3_nt: TGTGCCAGCAGCTTAGCGGGGTCGGATTCACCCCTCCACTTT; cdr3_aa: CASSLAGSDSPLHF
cdr3_length: 13; d_call: -; clone_size: -; j_call: TRBJ2-7; v_call: TRBV6-5; cdr3_nt: TGTGCCAGCTCGTATAGAAGCTCCTACGAGCAGTACTTC; cdr3_aa: CASSYRSSYEQYF
cdr3_length: 15; d_call: -; clone_size: -; j_call: TRBJ2-1; v_call: TRBV6-2/TRBV6-3; cdr3_nt: TGTGCCAGCAGTTACATCAGCCGGGGGAACAATGAGCAGTTCTTC; cdr3_aa: CASSYISRGNNEQFF
cdr3_length: 13; d_call: -; clone_size: few; j_call: TRBJ1-2; v_call: TRBV18; cdr3_nt: TGTGCCAGCTCACCCGGGGGTTACTATGGCTACACCTTC; cdr3_aa: CASSPGGYYGYTF
cdr3_length: 14; d_call: TRBD1; clone_size: -; j_call: TRBJ1-2; v_call: TRBV5-4; cdr3_nt: TGTGCCAGCAGCCCTCCCCACAGGGGCGATGGCTACACCTTC; cdr3_aa: CASSPPHRGDGYTF
cdr3_length: 16; d_call: -; clone_size: -; j_call: TRBJ1-2; v_call: TRBV4-1; cdr3_nt: TGCGCCAGCAGCCCCCTAGGTCGACTGCGTGGAGATGGCTACACCTTC; cdr3_aa: CASSPLGRLRGDGYTF
cdr3_length: 13; d_call: -; clone_size: -; j_call: TRBJ1-2; v_call: TRBV3-1/TRBV3-2; cdr3_nt: TGTGCCAGCAGCCAAGATCCCGGATATGGCTACACCTTC; cdr3_aa: CASSQDPGYGYTF
cdr3_length: 12; d_call: -; clone_size: -; j_call: TRBJ2-1; v_call: TRBV5-4; cdr3_nt: TGTGCCAGCAGCCGGGACTTTAATGAGCAGTTCTTC; cdr3_aa: CASSRDFNEQFF
cdr3_length: 17; d_call: TRBD1; clone_size: -; j_call: TRBJ1-3; v_call: TRBV4-1; cdr3_nt: TGCGCCAGCAGCCAAGATTGGGGACAGGGGAGTGGAAACACCATATATTTT; cdr3_aa: CASSQDWGQGSGNTIYF
cdr3_length: 13; d_call: -; clone_size: -; j_call: TRBJ1-2; v_call: TRBV28; cdr3_nt: TGTGCCAGCAGAAAGGGGGGGGTCTATGGCTACACCTTC; cdr3_aa: CASRKGGVYGYTF
cdr3_length: 13; d_call: -; clone_size: -; j_call: TRBJ2-5; v_call: TRBV11-2; cdr3_nt: TGTGCCAGCAGCCAGAACCACCAAGAGACCCAGTACTTC; cdr3_aa: CASSQNHQETQYF
cdr3_length: 16; d_call: TRBD1; clone_size: -; j_call: TRBJ2-7; v_call: TRBV2; cdr3_nt: TGTGCCAGCAAATGGGGTTTAACGGGACAGGGAAACGAGCAGTACTTC; cdr3_aa: CASKWGLTGQGNEQYF
cdr3_length: 13; d_call: -; clone_size: -; j_call: TRBJ1-1; v_call: TRBV13; cdr3_nt: TGTGCCAGCACCTTATACCGGGGGGTCGAAGCTTTCTTT; cdr3_aa: CASTLYRGVEAFF
cdr3_length: 16; d_call: TRBD2; clone_size: -; j_call: TRBJ2-2; v_call: TRBV18; cdr3_nt: TGTGCCAGCTCACCTCCCGGGACTAGCGAGGCCGGGGAGCTGTTTTTT; cdr3_aa: CASSPPGTSEAGELFF
cdr3_length: 16; d_call: -; clone_size: -; j_call: TRBJ2-3; v_call: TRBV5-1; cdr3_nt: TGCGCCAGCAGCTTGGTGTCGGGGGGCGTCGCAGATACGCAGTATTTT; cdr3_aa: CASSLVSGGVADTQYF
cdr3_length: 13; d_call: -; clone_size: -; j_call: TRBJ2-7; v_call: TRBV11-3; cdr3_nt: TGTGCCAGCAGCTTGGGGGAGACCTACGAGCAGTACTTC; cdr3_aa: CASSLGETYEQYF
cdr3_length: 15; d_call: -; clone_size: -; j_call: TRBJ1-2; v_call: TRBV3-1/TRBV3-2; cdr3_nt: TGTGCCAGCAGCACCCCTTCACAGGGACCCTATGGCTACACCTTC; cdr3_aa: CASSTPSQGPYGYTF
cdr3_length: 12; d_call: -; clone_size: -; j_call: TRBJ1-1; v_call: TRBV7-9; cdr3_nt: TGTGCCAGCAGCTCTTACGGGACAGAAGCTTTCTTT; cdr3_aa: CASSSYGTEAFF
cdr3_length: 14; d_call: TRBD1; clone_size: -; j_call: TRBJ2-5; v_call: TRBV5-1; cdr3_nt: TGCGCCACCGCGGGACAGGGGCCTTGGGAGACCCAGTACTTC; cdr3_aa: CATAGQGPWETQYF
cdr3_length: 12; d_call: -; clone_size: -; j_call: TRBJ2-1; v_call: TRBV12-3/TRBV12-4; cdr3_nt: TGTGCCAGCAGCCTCCGATCCAATGAGCAGTTCTTC; cdr3_aa: CASSLRSNEQFF
cdr3_length: 14; d_call: -; clone_size: -; j_call: TRBJ2-4; v_call: TRBV6-5; cdr3_nt: TGTGCCAGCAGTCAGACGGAAGCCAAAAACATTCAGTACTTC; cdr3_aa: CASSQTEAKNIQYF
cdr3_length: 15; d_call: TRBD1; clone_size: -; j_call: TRBJ1-5; v_call: TRBV10-3; cdr3_nt: TGTGCCATCAGCCGGGACAGTAATAGCAATCAGCCCCAGCATTTT; cdr3_aa: CAISRDSNSNQPQHF
cdr3_length: 13; d_call: -; clone_size: -; j_call: TRBJ1-5; v_call: TRBV5-1; cdr3_nt: TGCGCCAGCAGCCCCAGTGGAAATCAGCCCCAGCATTTT; cdr3_aa: CASSPSGNQPQHF